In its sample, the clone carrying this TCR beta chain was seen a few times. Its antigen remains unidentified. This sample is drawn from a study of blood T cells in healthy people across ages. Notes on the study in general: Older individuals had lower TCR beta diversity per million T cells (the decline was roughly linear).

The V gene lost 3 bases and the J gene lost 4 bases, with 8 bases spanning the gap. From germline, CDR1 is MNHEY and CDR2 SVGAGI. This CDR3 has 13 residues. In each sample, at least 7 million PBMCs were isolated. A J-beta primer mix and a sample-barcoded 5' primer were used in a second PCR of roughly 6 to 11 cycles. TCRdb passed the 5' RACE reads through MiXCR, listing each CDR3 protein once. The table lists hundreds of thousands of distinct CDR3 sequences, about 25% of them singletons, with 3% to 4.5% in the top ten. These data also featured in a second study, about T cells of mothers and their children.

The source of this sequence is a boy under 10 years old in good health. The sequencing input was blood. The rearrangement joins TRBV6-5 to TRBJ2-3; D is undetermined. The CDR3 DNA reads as TGTGCCAGCAGTTATTTAACTTCAGATACGCAGTATTTT. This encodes CASSYLTSDTQYF.